This T cell receptor (beta chain) came from a study of blood T cell repertoires in COVID-19. This clone came up a few times. The germline CDR1 and CDR2 sequences are LGHNA and YNFKEQ. The V and J ends lost 5 bases and 0 bases respectively, with 10 bases between them. This CDR3 contains 15 residues. Assay used: immunoSEQ multiplex PCR; TCRdb lists only in-frame clones, some missing. The sample includes some 200,000 clones, around 90% of them seen just once. Specimen: peripheral blood. The V call is TRBV4-2, the J call TRBJ1-4; TRBD1 is a possible D gene (5 bases). The clonotype originates from a man younger than 35 with active or convalescent COVID-19. CDR3 residues: CASSGAGATNEKLFF. The CDR3 DNA follows: TGTGCCAGCAGCGGCGCGGGGGCAACTAATGAAAAACTGTTTTTT.